The T cell receptor (beta chain) described here comes from a study of metastatic and nonmetastatic thyroid tumors. Nobody among the patients had been given any treatment before thyroid surgery. TCRdb reprocessed the PCR reads via MiXCR. Of some 15,000 clones in the sample, around 3.9% are singletons; the top ten hold 25% to 30%. The specimen was tumor tissue. This receptor was obtained from a female donor with papillary thyroid cancer or a benign thyroid nodule (not recorded which). Some clones in this sample may be carry-over from other donors' samples.

In nucleotides, the CDR3 is TGTGCCAGCAGTTACGATACAGGGGGCTTCTACGAGCAGTACTTC. Amino acid sequence: CASSYDTGGFYEQYF. The chain uses TRBV6-1 and TRBJ2-7; 9 bases agree with TRBD1. CDR3 length: 15 residues. The germline V gene has CDR1 MNHNS and CDR2 SASEGT. The junction had 8 bases not matched to a gene; V was cut back by 5 bases and J by 3 bases.